The rows below give T cell receptor beta chains drawn from one sample of a study of shared clonotypes between healthy human individuals. TCRdb keeps only in-frame clones here, not all; method: immunoSEQ multiplex PCR. Of a few million clones listed, 85% to 95% were seen once; the top ten hold around 0.4%. The sequenced material came from naive CD4+ T cells from PBMCs. These receptors originate from a man younger than 35 in good health. Some clones in this sample may be carry-over from other donors' samples. The CDR3 runs from the conserved cysteine through the conserved F or W. D genes are given only for firm matches. Part of the rows lack a size; the others show once, few, many or a class for expanded clones.

abundance,j_gene,d_gene,v_gene,CDR3nt,CDR3aa
-,TRBJ1-5,-,TRBV6-6,TGTGCCAGCAGCAATAAAGAACAGGGTAGCAATCAGCCCCAGCATTTT,CASSNKEQGSNQPQHF
-,TRBJ1-1,TRBD1,TRBV5-4,TGTGCCAGCAGGCACGCAGGGACAGGGGATGGATCTGAAGCTTTCTTT,CASRHAGTGDGSEAFF
-,TRBJ1-3,-,TRBV5-4,TGTGCCAGCAGCTTGACTGGGGGAAACACCATATATTTT,CASSLTGGNTIYF
-,TRBJ2-7,TRBD2,TRBV10-2,TGCGCCAGCAGTGGAGGACTAGCGGGAGGTCTTTACGAGCAGTACTTC,CASSGGLAGGLYEQYF
-,TRBJ2-1,TRBD2,TRBV7-3,TGTGCCAGCAGCCCGTCCGGCACTAGCGCCTTTAATGAGCAGTTCTTC,CASSPSGTSAFNEQFF
-,TRBJ2-3,-,TRBV11-1,TGTGCCAGCAGCTTAGCGGACGCGGTGGTAGATACGCAGTATTTT,CASSLADAVVDTQYF
-,TRBJ1-1,-,TRBV6-5,TGTGCCAGCATCGACCGGGCCGGGGCGAACACTGAAGCTTTCTTT,CASIDRAGANTEAFF
-,TRBJ2-3,-,TRBV7-6,TGTGCCAGCAGCCCCATAGGGGGGAGCACAGATACGCAGTATTTT,CASSPIGGSTDTQYF
-,TRBJ1-5,-,TRBV6-4,TGTGCCAGCAGTGACGGGCATCAGCCCCAGCATTTT,CASSDGHQPQHF
-,TRBJ2-1,TRBD2,TRBV7-9,TGTGCCAGCAGCCCCGGTTTCCGAGCGGGAGGTCTCAATGAGCAGTTCTTC,CASSPGFRAGGLNEQFF
-,TRBJ2-3,-,TRBV18,TGTGCCAGCTCACCACCGTCCCCAGATACGCAGTATTTT,CASSPPSPDTQYF
-,TRBJ2-7,TRBD1,TRBV28,TGTGCCAGCACGAGACAGGGGACCCCGGGGACCTACGAGCAGTACTTC,CASTRQGTPGTYEQYF
-,TRBJ1-1,-,TRBV6-1,TGTGCCAGCAGTCACATCAACACTGAAGCTTTCTTT,CASSHINTEAFF
-,TRBJ1-2,-,TRBV29-1,TGCAGCTCATTGCAGGGGACCGCTAACTATGGCTACACCTTC,CSSLQGTANYGYTF
-,TRBJ2-2,-,TRBV11-2,TGTGCCAGCAGCTTGTCGATGAACACCGGGGAGCTGTTTTTT,CASSLSMNTGELFF
-,TRBJ2-3,TRBD1,TRBV28,TGTGCCAGCAGTCCGAACTACAGGGGTGCTGAAGATACGCAGTATTTT,CASSPNYRGAEDTQYF
few,TRBJ2-5,-,TRBV2,TGTGCCAGCAGTGGTGGAGAGACCCAGTACTTC,CASSGGETQYF
once,TRBJ2-4,-,TRBV5-1,TGCGCCAGCAGCTTGTCAGGGGCGGCCAAAAACATTCAGTACTTC,CASSLSGAAKNIQYF
-,TRBJ2-3,TRBD1,TRBV2,TGTGCCAGCAGTGAAGCGCCGGGACAGGGGTGGTTTGGTTCAGATACGCAGTATTTT,CASSEAPGQGWFGSDTQYF
-,TRBJ2-3,-,TRBV27,TGTGCCAGCAGTCCCGTCCGCACAGATACGCAGTATTTT,CASSPVRTDTQYF